Listed below are T cell receptor beta chains from one sample, sequenced in a study of control samples from healthy donors and cancer patients. The assay was immunoSEQ multiplex PCR, and TCRdb's table has in-frame clones only and misses some. The data hold about 110,000 clones, with approximately 84% observed a single time. Sequenced: blood. The receptors here all came from a man aged 18 to 29 in good health. Both conserved end residues are part of each CDR3. The order of the fields is V gene, clone size, D gene, J gene, CDR3 length, CDR3 DNA, CDR3 protein. The D gene is left open where the match is weak. Rows may omit the clone size; those that give it use once, few, many or a size class.

TRBV11-2	.	.	TRBJ2-7	15	TGTGCCAGCAGCCCCACGACAGGATCTTTAAGCGAGCAGTACTTC	CASSPTTGSLSEQYF
TRBV6-4	.	TRBD1	TRBJ2-1	15	TGTGCCAGCAGTGAAACAGGGGGCACCTACAATGAGCAGTTCTTC	CASSETGGTYNEQFF
TRBV9	.	TRBD1	TRBJ1-2	17	TGTGCCAGCAGCGGGAGGGGAGGGGGCGTTGGGAGGTCTGGCTACACCTTC	CASSGRGGGVGRSGYTF
TRBV3-1/TRBV3-2	.	TRBD2	TRBJ2-5	16	TGTGCCAGCAGCCTCAGGACGGTCGGGGGGAAGGAGACCCAGTACTTC	CASSLRTVGGKETQYF
TRBV9	.	.	TRBJ2-1	14	TGTGCCAGCAGCGTGGGGGGTTTGGACAATGAGCAGTTCTTC	CASSVGGLDNEQFF
TRBV11-2	.	TRBD1	TRBJ1-1	16	TGTGCCAGCAGCTCTAGGACAGGGGGGTTGAACACTGAAGCTTTCTTT	CASSSRTGGLNTEAFF
TRBV6-5	.	.	TRBJ1-1	12	TGTGCCAGCAGGCAGCAAAACACTGAAGCTTTCTTT	CASRQQNTEAFF
TRBV2	.	TRBD1	TRBJ1-2	15	TGTGCCAGCAGTCAAATGCCGGGACAGGGATTTGGCTACACCTTC	CASSQMPGQGFGYTF
TRBV27	.	.	TRBJ1-6	15	TGTGCCAGCAGTTCCGGGACCCTGGGGAGGTCACCCCTCCACTTT	CASSSGTLGRSPLHF
TRBV25-1	.	.	TRBJ2-7	18	TGTGCCAGCAGCTTAAAGACATCCAAAACGGGACATCTCTACGAGCAGTACTTC	CASSLKTSKTGHLYEQYF
TRBV7-7	.	TRBD2	TRBJ2-1	15	TGTGCTAGCAGCTTACAGCGGGGGGCCAGTAGTGAGCAGTTCTTC	CASSLQRGASSEQFF
TRBV7-2	.	.	TRBJ2-5	13	TGTGCCAGCAGCTTAACTCCGCAAGAGACCCAGTACTTC	CASSLTPQETQYF
TRBV5-5	.	.	TRBJ1-2	14	TGTGCCAGCAGCTCGGGACACGGTAACTATGGCTACACCTTC	CASSSGHGNYGYTF
TRBV30	.	.	TRBJ2-2	17	TGTGCCTGGAGTACCCGGCCCCTTCTCTCCCTCACCGGGGAGCTGTTTTTT	CAWSTRPLLSLTGELFF
TRBV3-1/TRBV3-2	.	.	TRBJ1-1	17	TGTGCCAGCAGCGGACCTAGGGACAATCGCCGGGACACTGAAGCTTTCTTT	CASSGPRDNRRDTEAFF
TRBV4-2	.	.	TRBJ2-3	14	TGTGCCAGCAGCCGAGGAAGCGGCACAGATACGCAGTATTTT	CASSRGSGTDTQYF
TRBV5-6	once	.	TRBJ1-1	15	TGTGCCAGCAGCTTGGGGCCTCACATGAACACTGAAGCTCTCTTT	CASSLGPHMNTEALF
TRBV12-3/TRBV12-4	.	.	TRBJ1-1	12	TGTGCCAGCAGTTTCTCTGGTAGGGAAGCTTTCTTT	CASSFSGREAFF
TRBV6-2/TRBV6-3	.	.	TRBJ1-4	15	TGTGCCAGCAGTTACGAGTGGACAATTAATGAAAAACTGTTTTTT	CASSYEWTINEKLFF
TRBV5-1	.	.	TRBJ2-5	11	TGCGCCAGCAAGGGCGAAGAGACCCAGTACTTC	CASKGEETQYF
TRBV29-1	.	.	TRBJ1-2	13	TGCAGCGTTGTAACTGTCCGGGGATATGGCTACACCTTC	CSVVTVRGYGYTF
TRBV5-1	.	TRBD1	TRBJ2-1	15	TGCGCCAGCAGCTGGGGGACAGCGTCCAGCGATGAGCAGTTCTTC	CASSWGTASSDEQFF
TRBV29-1	once	.	TRBJ1-2	12	TGCAGCGTTGAAGTGGGAACCTATGGCTACACCTTC	CSVEVGTYGYTF
TRBV7-2	.	.	TRBJ1-1	13	TGTGCCAGCAGCTTTTCACAGGGTTCTGAAGCTTTCTTT	CASSFSQGSEAFF
TRBV6-2/TRBV6-3	once	.	TRBJ2-7	15	TGTGCCAGCAGTTACTACAGGACGAGCTCCTACGAGCAGTACTTC	CASSYYRTSSYEQYF
TRBV12-3/TRBV12-4	.	.	TRBJ1-1	12	TGTGCCAGCAGTTTCTCGAGAGGTGAAGCTTTCTTT	CASSFSRGEAFF
TRBV27	.	.	TRBJ1-5	14	TGTGCCAGCAGTTTAAGGGAGTCCAATCAGCCCCAGCATTTT	CASSLRESNQPQHF
TRBV3-1/TRBV3-2	.	TRBD1	TRBJ2-2	17	TGTGCCAGCAGCCCCCCACCGGGACAGGGTCCCACCGGGGAGCTGTTTTTT	CASSPPPGQGPTGELFF
TRBV5-4	once	.	TRBJ2-2	12	TGTGCCAGCAGCTTGGCCGCCGGGGAGCTGTTTTTT	CASSLAAGELFF
TRBV2	.	.	TRBJ2-1	12	TGTGCCAGCAGTGCCCGGAACAATGAGCAGTTCTTC	CASSARNNEQFF
TRBV20-1	.	.	TRBJ1-4	16	TGCAGTGCTAGTAGTTCGGGAAACAGGGCTAATGAAAAACTGTTTTTT	CSASSSGNRANEKLFF
TRBV29-1	.	.	TRBJ1-4	12	TGCAGCGGGATCGGGACGGCTGAAAAACTGTTTTTT	CSGIGTAEKLFF
TRBV3-1/TRBV3-2	.	TRBD1	TRBJ2-7	15	TGTGCCAGCAGCCAAGAACGGGACAGGGGGCTTGAGCAGTACTTC	CASSQERDRGLEQYF
TRBV7-8	once	TRBD1	TRBJ2-2	15	TGTGCCAGCAGCTTTTCCAGGGGGCGGAGCGGGGAGCTGTTTTTT	CASSFSRGRSGELFF
TRBV10-1	.	.	TRBJ2-2	16	TGCGCCAGCAGTGAGTCGTACGGCCTTTGGTCCGGGGAGCTGTTTTTT	CASSESYGLWSGELFF
TRBV13	.	.	TRBJ2-6	19	TGTGCCAGCAGCTTACTCCAATGGGGGGGCAGCTCTGGGGCCAACGTCCTGACTTTC	CASSLLQWGGSSGANVLTF
TRBV30	.	.	TRBJ1-5	14	TGTGCCTGGAGTATTGGCCAGGGAGGACAGCCCCAGCATTTT	CAWSIGQGGQPQHF
TRBV6-5	.	.	TRBJ2-1	14	TGTGCCAGCGGGATAATCCGAGGGCACAATGAGCAGTTCTTC	CASGIIRGHNEQFF
TRBV27	.	.	TRBJ2-7	12	TGTGCCAGCAGTACTAGTGGGTACGAGCAGTACTTC	CASSTSGYEQYF
TRBV19	.	.	TRBJ1-3	16	TGTGCCAGTAGTATAATCGCTATCAACCCTGGAAACACCATATATTTT	CASSIIAINPGNTIYF
TRBV27	.	.	TRBJ2-2	12	TGTGCCAGCAGGGCGGGAACCGGGGAGCTGTTTTTT	CASRAGTGELFF
TRBV5-4	few	.	TRBJ1-1	13	TGTGCCAGCAGCCGCCGACAGAACACTGAAGCTTTCTTT	CASSRRQNTEAFF
TRBV5-6	few	TRBD2	TRBJ2-3	18	TGTGCCAGCAGACAATACCTCGGACTAGCGGGAGCAAGGGATACGCAGTATTTT	CASRQYLGLAGARDTQYF
TRBV24-1	.	.	TRBJ1-4	14	TGTGCCACCAGTGATATGAGGGAAAGTGAAAAACTGTTTTTT	CATSDMRESEKLFF
TRBV7-9	.	TRBD1	TRBJ1-4	17	TGTGCCAGCAGCTTAGGTCAGGTTTGGGACAGTAGCGAAAAACTGTTTTTT	CASSLGQVWDSSEKLFF
TRBV30	.	.	TRBJ1-2	13	TGTGCCTGGAGGTTCAAGGGACGTAATGGCTACACCTTC	CAWRFKGRNGYTF
TRBV25-1	.	TRBD2	TRBJ2-1	17	TGTGCCAGCAGTGAAAGATCTCGGGTAGCGGGGGGGGAGGAGCAGTTCTTC	CASSERSRVAGGEEQFF
TRBV7-8	.	.	TRBJ2-3	15	TGTGCCAGCAGCTTAGATGGGCGGAGCACAGATACGCAGTATTTT	CASSLDGRSTDTQYF
TRBV6-1	.	.	TRBJ2-1	16	TGTGCCAGCAGTGAAATAGGGGGAGGGGCCTACAATGAGCAGTTCTTC	CASSEIGGGAYNEQFF
TRBV30	.	.	TRBJ1-5	13	TGTGCCTGGAGTGTCAGGGTTGGACAGCCCCAGCATTTT	CAWSVRVGQPQHF